This TCR beta chain came from a study of blood T cell repertoires in COVID-19. Study information: Samples representing acute and convalescent COVID-19 were sourced from the United States, Italy and Spain.

In the study's own analysis: Using reference gene primer amplification, nucleated cell counts were estimated. Produced via immunoSEQ multiplex PCR; TCRdb's table is partial and in-frame only. V, J and clone size were drawn from that table, and D and trimming were deduced from the DNA. This table has approximately 260,000 clones, 90% appearing once. Seattle patient enrollment occurred during active infection, with longitudinal follow-up thereafter. The TCR comes from a woman aged 60-75 years with COVID-19, enrolled during active disease. The specimen was peripheral blood.

In nucleotides, the CDR3 is TGTGCCAGTAGTATTAACAGGGACAATCAGCCCCAGCATTTT. Its translation: CASSINRDNQPQHF. This sequence joins TRBV19 and TRBJ1-5, with D perhaps TRBD1 (6 bases). V lost 3 bases to trimming and J lost 3 bases, with 9 bases between them. This CDR3 region has 14 residues. CDR1 and CDR2 from the germline V gene are LNHDA and SQIVND (reference sequence).